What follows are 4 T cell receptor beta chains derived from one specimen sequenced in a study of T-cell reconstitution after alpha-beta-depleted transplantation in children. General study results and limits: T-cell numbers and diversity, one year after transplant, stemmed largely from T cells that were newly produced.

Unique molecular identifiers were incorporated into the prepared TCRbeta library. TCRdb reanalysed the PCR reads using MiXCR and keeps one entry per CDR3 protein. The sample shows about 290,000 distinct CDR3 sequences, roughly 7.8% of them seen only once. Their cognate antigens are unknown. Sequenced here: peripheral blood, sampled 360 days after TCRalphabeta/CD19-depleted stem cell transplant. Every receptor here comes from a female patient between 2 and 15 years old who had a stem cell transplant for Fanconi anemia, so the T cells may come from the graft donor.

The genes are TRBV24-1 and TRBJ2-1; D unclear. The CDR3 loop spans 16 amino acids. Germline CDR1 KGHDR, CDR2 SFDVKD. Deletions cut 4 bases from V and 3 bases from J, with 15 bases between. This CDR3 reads CATSDPSQVNYNEQFF. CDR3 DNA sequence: TGTGCCACCAGTGACCCTTCTCAGGTAAACTACAATGAGCAGTTCTTC.

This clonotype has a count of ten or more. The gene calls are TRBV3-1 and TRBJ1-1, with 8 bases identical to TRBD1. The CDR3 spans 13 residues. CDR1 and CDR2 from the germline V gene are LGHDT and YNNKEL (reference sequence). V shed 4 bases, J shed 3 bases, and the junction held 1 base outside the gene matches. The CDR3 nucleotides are TGTGCCAGCAGCCCGACAGGGGACACTGAAGCTTTCTTT. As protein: CASSPTGDTEAFF. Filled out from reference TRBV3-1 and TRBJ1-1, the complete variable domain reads DTAVSQTPKYLVTQMGNDKSIKCEQNLGHDTMYWYKQDSKKFLKIMFSYNNKELIINETVPNRFSPKSPDKAHLNLHINSLELGDSAVYFCASSPTGDTEAFFGQGTRLTVV.

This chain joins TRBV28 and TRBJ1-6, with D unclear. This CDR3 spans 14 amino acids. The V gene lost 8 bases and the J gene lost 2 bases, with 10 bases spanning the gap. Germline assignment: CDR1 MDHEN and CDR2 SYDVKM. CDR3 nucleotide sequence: TGTGCCAGCGGCGAGGGCCCCTATAATTCACCCCTCCACTTT. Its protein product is CASGEGPYNSPLHF.

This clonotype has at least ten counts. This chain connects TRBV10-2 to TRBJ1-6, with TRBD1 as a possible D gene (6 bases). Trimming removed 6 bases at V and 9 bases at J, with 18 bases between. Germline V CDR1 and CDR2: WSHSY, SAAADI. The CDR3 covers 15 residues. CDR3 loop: CASRGTTGFGSPLHF. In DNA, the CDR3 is TGCGCCAGCAGGGGAACGACAGGTTTTGGTTCACCCCTCCACTTT.